This T cell receptor (beta chain) was observed in a study of neurological immune-mediated disorders. As for the study in general: Multiple sclerosis patients numbered roughly 35, with around 31 relapsing-remitting and 3 secondary progressive.

Many counts were recorded for this clonotype. Its antigen is undetermined. TCRdb used MiXCR to reprocess the 5' RACE reads, holding one entry per CDR3 protein. The sample lists 55,000 to 65,000 distinct CDR3 sequences, around 3.8% occurring once. General study points: No CDR3 amino acid sequences were shared by expanded clones across subjects, suggesting private repertoires in all groups.

Germline assignment: CDR1 SGHRS and CDR2 YFSETQ. The CDR3 is 14 residues long. Trimming removed 1 base from V and 3 bases from J; junction bases left unmatched: 2. The origin of this receptor is a woman in her forties or fifties with multiple sclerosis. The sample taken for sequencing was PBMCs. This sequence joins TRBV5-1 and TRBJ2-3; 7 bases match TRBD1. The CDR3 is CASSLNRGTDTQYF. The DNA of the CDR3 is TGCGCCAGCAGCTTGAACAGGGGAACAGATACGCAGTATTTT.